This record concerns one TCR beta chain sequence. What this receptor recognizes is not known. Base qualities are missing; no much larger clone stands one base away. This entry is derived from a study of OX40 agonist ivuxolimab in advanced cancers. In terms of the full investigation: Ivuxolimab, which targeted the costimulatory receptor OX40 (CD134), was an agonistic, fully human IgG2 monoclonal antibody. Intravenous ivuxolimab was administered to patients every 2 weeks at six dose levels: 0.01, 0.1, 0.3, 1.5, 3 and 10 mg/kg. Of the 50 to 55 patients in dose escalation, 19 had hepatocellular carcinoma, roughly 15 had melanoma, 9 had renal cell carcinoma and 9 had head and neck cancer. In the dose-escalation cohort, about four fifths of patients were male, and the mean age was around 60 years with a range of roughly 20 to 85. Prior anti-PD-1, anti-PD-L1 or anti-CTLA-4 therapy was permitted, and approximately 42% of dose-escalation patients had received checkpoint inhibitors. Three dose-escalation patients achieved partial responses, one with hepatocellular carcinoma and two with cutaneous melanoma. Peripheral TCRbeta sequencing was intended to test whether TCR sequence diversity was altered and clonal T-cell expansion was caused by ivuxolimab. The monotherapy dose-escalation portion (N ≈ 50 patients) of the phase I ivuxolimab trial is reported in the paper.

Here is what the overall study found, with its caveats: Clonal expansion of both CD4+ and CD8+ blood T cells was observed from baseline to week 6 at doses 0.1 to 3.0 mg/kg. The antigen specificity of the peripheral T cells that underwent clonal expansion was not determined. Low levels of normalized T-cell clonal expansion were also shown by some nonresponding patients. In the 0.1-3.0 mg/kg groups, partial responders were among the patients with the lowest normalized peripheral clonal expansion, particularly in CD8+ T cells. After ivuxolimab, expanded clones were on average more numerous among CD8+ T cells than among CD4+ T cells.

Genomic DNA was extracted from sorted cells for sequencing of the TCRbeta CDR3 region. The immunoSEQ Assay was used to sequence the TCRbeta CDR3 regions. The table was pulled from immuneACCESS by TCRdb, which kept in-frame rearrangements only. Such tables lose some clones; where checked, under half of the loss comes from unresolved V genes, and the rest has no known cause. For this sample there are just under 20,000 clones; about 81% appear just once. The ten most abundant clones make up more than 13% of the sample. V lost 6 bases and J lost 10 bases; the stretch between them is 12 bases long. As encoded in the germline V gene, CDR1 is MGHDK while CDR2 is SYGVNS. The CDR3 measures 11 amino acids from cysteine to phenylalanine. Kept here is only the CDR3 DNA, which spans 33 bases and is read in frame from base 1. Patients with a history of autoimmune disease or receiving systemic immunosuppression were excluded from the trial. Peripheral blood for TCR sequencing was collected from all dose cohorts at baseline, on cycle 4 day 1, and on cycle 7 day 1. The samples were taken from a phase I, first-in-human, multicenter, open-label dose-escalation trial of ivuxolimab. The trial enrolled adults with locally advanced or metastatic head and neck squamous cell, hepatocellular, melanoma or renal cell carcinoma. Before TCR sequencing, CD4+ T cells and CD8+ T cells from peripheral blood were sorted into separate populations.

The sequence links TRBV25-1 to TRBJ1-1, with no confidently assigned D gene. The receptor was isolated from an adult with an advanced solid tumor such as melanoma, head and neck, liver or kidney cancer. This specimen consisted of CD4+ or CD8+ T cells sorted from blood, obtained in a trial of the OX40 agonist ivuxolimab. The DNA sequence follows: TGTGCCAGCAGCCCCGGCAAGGGAGCTTTCTTT. Translated, this is CASSPGKGAFF.